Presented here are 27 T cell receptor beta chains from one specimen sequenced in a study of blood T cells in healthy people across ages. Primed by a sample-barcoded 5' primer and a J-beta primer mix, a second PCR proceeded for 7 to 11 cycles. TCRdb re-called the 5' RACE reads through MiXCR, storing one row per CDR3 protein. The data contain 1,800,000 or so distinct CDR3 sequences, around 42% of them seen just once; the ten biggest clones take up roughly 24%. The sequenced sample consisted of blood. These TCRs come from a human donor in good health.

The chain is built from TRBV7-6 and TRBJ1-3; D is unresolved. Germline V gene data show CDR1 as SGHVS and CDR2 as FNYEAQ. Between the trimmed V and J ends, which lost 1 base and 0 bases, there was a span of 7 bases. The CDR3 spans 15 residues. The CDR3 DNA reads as TGTGCCAGCAGCTTAGGGGTGCTCTCTGGAAACACCATATATTTT. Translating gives CASSLGVLSGNTIYF.

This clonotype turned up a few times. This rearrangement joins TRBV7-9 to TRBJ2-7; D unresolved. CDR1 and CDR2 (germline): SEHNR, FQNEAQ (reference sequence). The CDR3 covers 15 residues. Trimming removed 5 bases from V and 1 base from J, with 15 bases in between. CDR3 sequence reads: CASSPDGKLSYEQYF. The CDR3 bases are TGTGCCAGCAGCCCTGACGGAAAATTATCCTACGAGCAGTACTTC.

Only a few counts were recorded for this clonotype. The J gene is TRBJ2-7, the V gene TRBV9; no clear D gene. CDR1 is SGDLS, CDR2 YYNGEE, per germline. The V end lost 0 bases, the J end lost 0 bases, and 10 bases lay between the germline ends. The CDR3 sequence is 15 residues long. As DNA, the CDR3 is TGTGCCAGCAGCGTAGGGGGTCTGGGCTCCTACGAGCAGTACTTC. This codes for CASSVGGLGSYEQYF. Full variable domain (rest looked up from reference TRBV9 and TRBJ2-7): DSGVTQTPKHLITATGQRVTLRCSPRSGDLSVYWYQQSLDQGLQFLIQYYNGEERAKGNILERFSAQQFPDLHSELNLSSLELGDSALYFCASSVGGLGSYEQYFGPGTRLTVT.

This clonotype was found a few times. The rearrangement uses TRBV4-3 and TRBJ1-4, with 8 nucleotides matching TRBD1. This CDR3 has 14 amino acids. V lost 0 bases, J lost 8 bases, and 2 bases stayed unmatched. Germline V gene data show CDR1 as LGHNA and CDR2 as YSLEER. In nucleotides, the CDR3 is TGCGCCAGCAGCCAAGAGGACAGGGAGGAAAAACTGTTTTTT. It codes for CASSQEDREEKLFF.

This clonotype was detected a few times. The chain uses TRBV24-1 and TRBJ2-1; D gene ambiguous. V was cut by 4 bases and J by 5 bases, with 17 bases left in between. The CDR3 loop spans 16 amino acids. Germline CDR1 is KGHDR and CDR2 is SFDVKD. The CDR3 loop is CATSDSFGAFHNEQFF. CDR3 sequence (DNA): TGTGCCACCAGTGACTCCTTTGGCGCATTTCACAATGAGCAGTTCTTC.

The DNA of the CDR3 is TGCAGCGTAGGGACAGAATCATACAATGAGCAGTTCTTC. Translating it yields CSVGTESYNEQFF. The chain carries TRBV29-1 and TRBJ2-1; 7 nucleotides match TRBD1. After removal of 6 bases from V and 4 bases from J, the junction contained 6 bases not matched to a gene. Germline V lookup: CDR1 SQVTM, CDR2 ANQGSEA. This CDR3 is 13 amino acids long.

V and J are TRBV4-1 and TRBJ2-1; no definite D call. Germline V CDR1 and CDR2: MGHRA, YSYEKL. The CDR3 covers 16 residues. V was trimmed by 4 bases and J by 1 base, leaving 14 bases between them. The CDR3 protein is CASSRAAVLSYNEQFF. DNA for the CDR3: TGCGCCAGCAGCCGGGCAGCCGTGCTGTCCTACAATGAGCAGTTCTTC.

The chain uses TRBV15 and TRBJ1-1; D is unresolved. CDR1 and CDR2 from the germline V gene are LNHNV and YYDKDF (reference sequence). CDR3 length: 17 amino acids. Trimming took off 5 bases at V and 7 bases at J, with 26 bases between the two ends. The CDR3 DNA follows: TGTGCCACCAGCTGGAATGCGGCACGGGGTTTCGGGTGTGAAGCTTTCTTT. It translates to CATSWNAARGFGCEAFF.

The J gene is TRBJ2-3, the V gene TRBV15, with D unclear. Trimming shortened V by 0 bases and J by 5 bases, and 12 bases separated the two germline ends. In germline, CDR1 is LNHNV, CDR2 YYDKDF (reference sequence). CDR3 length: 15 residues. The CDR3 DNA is TGTGCCACCAGCAGAGATCCGGGCTCCGGAGATACGCAGTATTTT. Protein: CATSRDPGSGDTQYF.

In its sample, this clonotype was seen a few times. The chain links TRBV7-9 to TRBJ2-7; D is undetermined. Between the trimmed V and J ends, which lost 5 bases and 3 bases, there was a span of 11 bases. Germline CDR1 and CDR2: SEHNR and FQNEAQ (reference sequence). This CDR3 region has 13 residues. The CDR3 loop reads CASSAPGSYEQYF. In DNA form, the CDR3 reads TGTGCCAGCAGCGCCCCAGGCAGCTACGAGCAGTACTTC.

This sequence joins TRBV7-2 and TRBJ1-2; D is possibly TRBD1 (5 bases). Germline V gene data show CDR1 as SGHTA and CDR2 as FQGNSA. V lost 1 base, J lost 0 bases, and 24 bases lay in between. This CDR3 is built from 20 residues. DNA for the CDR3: TGTGCCAGCAGCTTAGAAACGGATCCTCTGCGGGGCAGCTCTAACTATGGCTACACCTTC. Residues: CASSLETDPLRGSSNYGYTF.

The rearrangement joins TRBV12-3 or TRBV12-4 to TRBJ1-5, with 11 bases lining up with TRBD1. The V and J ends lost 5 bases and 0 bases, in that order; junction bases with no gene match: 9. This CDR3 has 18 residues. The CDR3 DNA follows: TGTGCCAGCAGTATTGGACAGGGGGCTTGGGCTAGCAATCAGCCCCAGCATTTT. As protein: CASSIGQGAWASNQPQHF.

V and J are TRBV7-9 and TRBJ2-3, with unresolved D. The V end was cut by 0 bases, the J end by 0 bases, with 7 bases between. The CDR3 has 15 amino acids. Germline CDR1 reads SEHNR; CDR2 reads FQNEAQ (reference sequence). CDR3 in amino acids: CASSLAWGSTDTQYF. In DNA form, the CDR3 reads TGTGCCAGCAGCTTAGCGTGGGGAAGCACAGATACGCAGTATTTT.

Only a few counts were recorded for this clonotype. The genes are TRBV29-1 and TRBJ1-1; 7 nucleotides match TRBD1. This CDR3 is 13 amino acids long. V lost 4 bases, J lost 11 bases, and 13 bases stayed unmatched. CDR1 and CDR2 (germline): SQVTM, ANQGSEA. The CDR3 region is CSVVTGRSELAFF. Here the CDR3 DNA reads TGCAGCGTTGTGACAGGGAGGTCAGAACTCGCTTTCTTT.

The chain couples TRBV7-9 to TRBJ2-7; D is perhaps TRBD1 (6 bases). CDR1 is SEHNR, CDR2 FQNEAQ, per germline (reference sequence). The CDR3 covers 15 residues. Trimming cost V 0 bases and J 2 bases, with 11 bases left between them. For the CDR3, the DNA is TGTGCCAGCAGCTTAGCGCTTCACAGGGCCTACGAGCAGTACTTC. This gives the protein CASSLALHRAYEQYF.

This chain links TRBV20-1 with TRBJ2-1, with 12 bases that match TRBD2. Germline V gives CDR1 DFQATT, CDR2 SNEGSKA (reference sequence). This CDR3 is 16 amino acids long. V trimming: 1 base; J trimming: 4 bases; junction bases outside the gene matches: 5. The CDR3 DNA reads TGCAGTGCTAGAGTCAGGACTAGCGGGGCATACAATGAGCAGTTCTTC. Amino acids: CSARVRTSGAYNEQFF.

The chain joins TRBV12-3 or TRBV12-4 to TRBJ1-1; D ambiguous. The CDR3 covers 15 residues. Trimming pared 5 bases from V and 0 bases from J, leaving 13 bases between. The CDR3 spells CASSVLRSLNTEAFF. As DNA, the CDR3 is TGTGCCAGCAGTGTCCTCAGGAGCTTGAACACTGAAGCTTTCTTT.

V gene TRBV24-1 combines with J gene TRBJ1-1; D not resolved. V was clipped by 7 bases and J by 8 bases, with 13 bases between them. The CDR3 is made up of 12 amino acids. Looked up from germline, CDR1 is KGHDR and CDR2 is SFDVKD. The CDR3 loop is CATRGLETEAFF. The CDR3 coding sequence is TGTGCCACCAGGGGATTGGAGACCGAAGCTTTCTTT.

This CDR3 reads CASSFWPSGANVLTF. CDR3 nucleotide sequence: TGTGCCAGCAGCTTTTGGCCCTCTGGGGCCAACGTCCTGACTTTC. The V and J genes are TRBV7-3 and TRBJ2-6; D not resolved. The CDR3 is made up of 15 amino acids. Germline CDR1 is SGHTA and CDR2 is FQGTGA. Trimming took 3 bases from V and 0 from J, leaving 6 bases between them. The variable domain in full, with the rest retrieved from reference TRBV7-3 and TRBJ2-6, is GAGVSQTPSNKVTEKGKYVELRCDPISGHTALYWYRQSLGQGPEFLIYFQGTGAADDSGLPNDRFFAVRPEGSVSTLKIQRTERGDSAVYLCASSFWPSGANVLTFGAGSRLTVL.

The CDR3 sequence: CASNQYEQYF. Written as DNA, the CDR3 is TGTGCCAGCAACCAATACGAGCAGTACTTC. V and J are TRBV6-2 or TRBV6-3 and TRBJ2-7; D unclear. The length of the CDR3 is 10 residues. Germline V CDR1 and CDR2: MNHEY, SVGEGT. V was shortened by 7 bases and J by 4 bases, with 5 bases between the two germline ends.

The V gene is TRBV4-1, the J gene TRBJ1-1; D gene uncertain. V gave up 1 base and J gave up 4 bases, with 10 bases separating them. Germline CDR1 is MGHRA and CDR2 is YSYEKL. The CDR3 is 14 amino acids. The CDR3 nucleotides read TGCGCCAGCAGCCAAGCCGACTCGGGCACTGAAGCTTTCTTT. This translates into CASSQADSGTEAFF.

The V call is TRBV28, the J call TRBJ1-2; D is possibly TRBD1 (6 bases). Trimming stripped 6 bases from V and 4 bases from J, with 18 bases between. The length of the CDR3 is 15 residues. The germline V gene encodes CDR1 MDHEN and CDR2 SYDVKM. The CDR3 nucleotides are TGTGCCAGCAGCGACACCACAGGGATCGTCTATGGCTACACCTTC. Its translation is CASSDTTGIVYGYTF.

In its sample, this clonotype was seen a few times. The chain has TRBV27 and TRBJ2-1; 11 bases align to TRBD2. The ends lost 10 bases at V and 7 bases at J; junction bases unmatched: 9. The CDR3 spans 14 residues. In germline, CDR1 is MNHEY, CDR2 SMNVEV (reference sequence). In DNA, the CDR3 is TGTGCCACCCTTAGCGGGGGGGAAAGGAATGAGCAGTTCTTC. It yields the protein CATLSGGERNEQFF.

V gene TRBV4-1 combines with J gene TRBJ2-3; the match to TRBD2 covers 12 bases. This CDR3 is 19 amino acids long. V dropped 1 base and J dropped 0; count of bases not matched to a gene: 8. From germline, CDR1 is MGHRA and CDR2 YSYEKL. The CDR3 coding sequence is TGCGCCAGCAGCCAAGTATTCACTAGCGGGGGGCCTAGCACAGATACGCAGTATTTT. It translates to CASSQVFTSGGPSTDTQYF.

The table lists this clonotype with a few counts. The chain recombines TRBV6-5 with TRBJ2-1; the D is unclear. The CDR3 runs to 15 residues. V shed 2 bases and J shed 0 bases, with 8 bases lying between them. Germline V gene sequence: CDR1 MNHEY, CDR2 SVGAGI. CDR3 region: CASSYRTPSYNEQFF. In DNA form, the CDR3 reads TGTGCCAGCAGTTACCGAACACCCTCCTACAATGAGCAGTTCTTC.

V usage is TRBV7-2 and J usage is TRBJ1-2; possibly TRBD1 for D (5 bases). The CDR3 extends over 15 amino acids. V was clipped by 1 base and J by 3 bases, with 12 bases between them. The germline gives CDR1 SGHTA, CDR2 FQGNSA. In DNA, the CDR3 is TGTGCCAGCAGCTTAGTGTCAGGGATAGACTATGGCTACACCTTC. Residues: CASSLVSGIDYGYTF.

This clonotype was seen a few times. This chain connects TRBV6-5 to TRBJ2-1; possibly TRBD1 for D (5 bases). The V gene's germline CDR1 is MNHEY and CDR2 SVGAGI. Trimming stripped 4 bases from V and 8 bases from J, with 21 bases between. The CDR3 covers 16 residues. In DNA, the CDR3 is TGTGCCAGCAGTTTGCAGGGCAATTTTCTTTACGATGAGCAGTTCTTC. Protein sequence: CASSLQGNFLYDEQFF.